The present entry profiles one T cell receptor (beta chain) with its context. V was clipped by 0 bases and J by 8 bases, with 16 bases between them. In germline, CDR1 is MNHNS, CDR2 SASEGT. This CDR3 region has 15 residues. This sample is part of a study of blood T cell repertoires in COVID-19. Study summary: T cells, B-cell-depleted T cells, or PBMCs supplied cDNA or gDNA.

Original handling: From reference gene primer amplification, estimates of nucleated cell counts were derived. The repertoire was sequenced with immunoSEQ multiplex PCR; TCRdb's copy has only in-frame clones and lacks some. V and J calls and clone size are given by that table; D and trimming were obtained from the DNA. The data show 85,000 to 110,000 clones, about 90% seen once. The chain has TRBV6-1 and TRBJ1-2; D might be TRBD1 (6 bases). The specimen was peripheral blood. This clonotype was sampled from a woman aged 60 to 75 with acute or convalescent COVID-19. DNA of the CDR3: TGTGCCAGCAGTGAAGCCCCGGAGAGGGGGTTCGGCTACACCTTC. Amino acids: CASSEAPERGFGYTF.